This TCR beta chain originates from a study of blood T cells in healthy people across ages. V lost 0 bases and J lost 5; bases outside the gene matches: 17. There are 19 residues in the CDR3. The use of a sample-barcoded 5' primer and a J-beta primer mix characterized a second PCR of about 6 to 11 cycles. TCRdb re-called the 5' RACE reads through MiXCR, storing one row per CDR3 protein. The table lists some 900,000 distinct CDR3 sequences, roughly 26% of them singletons. Sequenced input: blood. The receptor's source is a woman of 80 years or more in good health. This chain joins TRBV12-3 or TRBV12-4 and TRBJ2-3, with TRBD1 matching over 7 bases. The CDR3 reads CASSLALGNRGTAQDTQYF. In nucleotides, the CDR3 is TGTGCCAGCAGTTTAGCGCTGGGGAACAGGGGAACCGCCCAAGATACGCAGTATTTT.